Sequencing of this T cell receptor beta chain was carried out in a study of human T cells and chemical hapten exposure. About the study: Patients, a majority of them female, were diagnosed with alopecia areata, totalis or universalis.

Study-level results: With DPC sensitization, TCRs exceeding 1 in 1000 frequency showed no change.

V was cut by 3 bases and J by 3 bases, with 7 bases left in between. Germline V CDR1 and CDR2: GTSNPN, SVGIG (reference sequence). CDR3 length equals 12 residues. Regarding time point: patch test 1, 2 weeks after DPC sensitization. This sample's treatment: therapeutic diphenylcyclopropenone sensitization with weekly scalp DPC. Samples of blood were obtained prior to the application of each patch test. This clonotype was detected ten times or more. What it recognizes is unknown. Unique molecular identifiers were attached to individual cDNA molecules during library preparation. TCRdb processed the RACE reads anew with MiXCR; each CDR3 protein has one entry. This table has about 49,000 distinct CDR3 sequences, around a tenth appearing once.

This sequence joins TRBV30 and TRBJ2-3; D perhaps matches TRBD2 (5 bases). The specimen comprised whole blood, sampled in connection with sensitization to the hapten diphenylcyclopropenone (DPC). The TCR originated in a woman aged 50 to 60 with alopecia areata. Some clones in this sample may be carry-over from other donors' samples. CDR3 loop: CAWRTGTDTQYF. In nucleotides, the CDR3 is TGTGCCTGGAGAACGGGGACAGATACGCAGTATTTT. The whole variable domain, filled in from reference TRBV30 and TRBJ2-3, reads SQTIHQWPATLVQPVGSPLSLECTVEGTSNPNLYWYRQAAGRGLQLLFYSVGIGQISSEVPQNLSASRPQDRQFILSSKKLLLSDSGFYLCAWRTGTDTQYFGPGTRLTVL.